The 12 T cell receptor beta chains listed next were all sequenced from one sample in a study of cytomegalovirus exposure and HLA in healthy donors. Researchers ran the PCR with 60 Vbeta and 13 Jbeta primers. This table comes from immunoSEQ multiplex PCR, and its TCRdb copy is limited to in-frame clones, with some not included. The sample has 100,000 to 120,000 clones, under 85% seen once. Source material: PBMCs. Receptors were obtained from a man aged 25 to 40 in good health and CMV-seropositive.

J is TRBJ1-3 and V is TRBV5-1; perhaps TRBD1 as D (5 bases). V lost 1 base to trimming and J lost 3 bases, with 11 bases between them. This CDR3 comprises 15 residues. Germline CDR1 is SGHRS and CDR2 is YFSETQ. The CDR3, as DNA: TGCGCCAGCAGCTTGCTAGGGGATGATGGAAACACCATATATTTT. This gives the protein CASSLLGDDGNTIYF.

The rearrangement joins TRBV10-1 to TRBJ2-5, with D tentatively TRBD1 (5 bases). Per germline, CDR1 WNHNN and CDR2 SYGVQD (reference sequence). CDR3 size: 13 residues. V was clipped by 3 bases and J by 4 bases, with 9 bases between them. The DNA of the CDR3 is TGCGCCAGCAGTGAAGTAACAGGAGAGACCCAGTACTTC. It specifies CASSEVTGETQYF.

This chain joins TRBV30 and TRBJ1-5; D remains ambiguous. Germline lookup yields CDR1 GTSNPN and CDR2 SVGIG (reference sequence). V lost 3 bases to trimming and J lost 0 bases, with 6 bases between them. The CDR3 length is 13 residues. The chain's CDR3 is CAWRQYSNQPQHF. CDR3 DNA: TGTGCCTGGAGGCAGTATAGCAATCAGCCCCAGCATTTT.

CDR3 residues: CASRRTANNEKLFF. CDR3 DNA sequence: TGTGCCAGCAGGAGGACAGCTAATAATGAAAAACTGTTTTTT. This chain uses TRBV2 with TRBJ1-4; maybe TRBD1 (6 bases). The germline V gene has CDR1 SNHLY and CDR2 FYNNEI. CDR3 size: 14 residues. V lost 6 bases and J lost 4, with 12 bases in between.

The chain is built from TRBV10-3 and TRBJ2-2; maybe TRBD1 (5 bases). V was clipped by 4 bases and J by 4 bases, with 13 bases between them. The CDR3 is 15 amino acids. Germline CDR1 and CDR2: ENHRY and SYGVKD. The CDR3 DNA sequence: TGTGCCATCAGTGTAGGAACAGGACGCACCGGGGAGCTGTTTTTT. As protein: CAISVGTGRTGELFF.

The rearrangement uses TRBV11-2 and TRBJ1-3; D gene uncertain. CDR3 size: 15 residues. V lost 0 bases, J lost 3 bases, and 9 bases lay in between. Germline V gene lookup returns CDR1 SGHAT and CDR2 FQNNGV. The CDR3 DNA follows: TGTGCCAGCAGCTTAGATGGAGGGCTTGGAAACACCATATATTTT. This gives the protein CASSLDGGLGNTIYF.

The CDR3 DNA sequence: TGTGCCAGCAGGACAGGGAGGAGCAATCAGCCCCAGCATTTT. Protein product: CASRTGRSNQPQHF. V is TRBV2 and J is TRBJ1-5; 7 bases are a match to TRBD1. CDR1 and CDR2 from the germline V gene are SNHLY and FYNNEI. J was trimmed by 1 base and V by 6 bases; bases with no gene match: 3. This CDR3 has 14 amino acids.

The CDR3: CASSEKGWGGYEQYF. Written as DNA, the CDR3 is TGTGCCAGCAGTGAAAAAGGGTGGGGGGGGTACGAGCAGTACTTC. The V call is TRBV25-1, the J call TRBJ2-7; TRBD2 matches at 7 bases. The ends lost 2 bases at V and 4 bases at J; junction bases unmatched: 8. Germline assignment: CDR1 MGHDK and CDR2 SYGVNS. This CDR3 spans 15 amino acids.

This clone was counted only a few times. V gene TRBV19 combines with J gene TRBJ2-2, with 13 bases that match TRBD2. This CDR3 contains 17 residues. In germline, CDR1 is LNHDA, CDR2 SQIVND (reference sequence). The V gene end was trimmed by 8 bases and the J gene end by 5 bases; junction bases not matched to a gene: 11. CDR3: CASSRTSGGPRTGELFF. The CDR3 nucleotides read TGTGCCAGTTCGCGGACTAGCGGGGGCCCGAGGACCGGGGAGCTGTTTTTT.

This clone turned up a few times. This chain connects TRBV25-1 to TRBJ2-1, with D possibly TRBD2 on 5 matching bases. Germline CDR1 MGHDK, CDR2 SYGVNS. The CDR3 loop spans 12 amino acids. V lost 6 bases and J lost 4, with 7 bases in between. The CDR3 here is CASSGDYNEQFF. The CDR3 DNA reads TGTGCCAGCAGCGGGGATTACAATGAGCAGTTCTTC.

This sequence joins TRBV27 and TRBJ1-6, with D hard to call. The CDR3 has 13 amino acids. Germline CDR1 MNHEY, CDR2 SMNVEV (reference sequence). Trimming took 8 bases from V and 7 from J, leaving 12 bases between them. For the CDR3, the DNA is TGTGCCAGCTCACTTCTAAAGAATTCACCCCTCCACTTT. Translated, it gives CASSLLKNSPLHF.

The V call is TRBV10-3, the J call TRBJ1-2, with 7 bases aligning to TRBD1. CDR3 length: 16 residues. Germline CDR1 ENHRY, CDR2 SYGVKD. The V gene end was trimmed by 7 bases and the J gene end by 4 bases; junction bases not matched to a gene: 15. CDR3 DNA: TGTGCCATCAACCCCGGACAGGCCAAACGGGGCTATGGCTACACCTTC. As protein: CAINPGQAKRGYGYTF.